A selection of T cell receptor beta chains follows, all from one sample in a study of naive and memory T cell subsets. TCRdb re-analysed the 5' RACE reads in MiXCR, keeping a single row per CDR3 protein. Among about 21,000 distinct CDR3 sequences listed, 3.5% to 5% were seen once. The receptors here all came from a male donor in good health. The CDR3 runs from the conserved cysteine through the conserved F or W. The D gene is left open where the match is weak. Expanded clones get a size class; other rows say once, few or many, or leave the size out.

CDR3	DNA	D	V	J	size
CASSYKGTTDTQYF	TGTGCCAGCAGTTACAAGGGGACCACAGATACGCAGTATTTT	-	TRBV6-5	TRBJ2-3	many
CSAGTDYGYTF	TGCAGTGCAGGGACAGACTATGGCTACACCTTC	TRBD1	TRBV20-1	TRBJ1-2	many
CASSSPGQGPYEQYF	TGTGCCAGCAGCTCGCCGGGACAGGGGCCCTACGAGCAGTACTTC	TRBD1	TRBV7-6	TRBJ2-7	many
CASSEIRDREFQETQYF	TGTGCCAGCAGTGAAATTCGGGACAGGGAGTTTCAGGAGACCCAGTACTTC	TRBD1	TRBV25-1	TRBJ2-5	many
CASSSLAKNIQYF	TGTGCCAGCAGTTCGCTAGCCAAAAACATTCAGTACTTC	-	TRBV12-3/TRBV12-4	TRBJ2-4	many
CASSVRLEQYF	TGTGCCAGCAGTGTCCGGCTCGAGCAGTACTTC	-	TRBV28	TRBJ2-7	many
CASSLARFYEQYF	TGTGCCAGCAGTTTAGCGAGGTTCTACGAGCAGTACTTC	-	TRBV28	TRBJ2-7	many
CASSLRDRTQYF	TGTGCCAGCAGTTTGCGGGACAGGACGCAGTATTTT	TRBD1	TRBV28	TRBJ2-3	-
CASLPLSYEQYF	TGTGCCAGCCTTCCCCTTTCCTACGAGCAGTACTTC	-	TRBV5-6	TRBJ2-7	many
CSVEGGIGTGGATNEKLFF	TGCAGCGTTGAAGGTGGAATAGGGACAGGGGGAGCAACTAATGAAAAACTGTTTTTT	TRBD1	TRBV29-1	TRBJ1-4	many
CSAPVSSYEQYF	TGCAGTGCTCCGGTAAGCTCCTACGAGCAGTACTTC	-	TRBV20-1	TRBJ2-7	many
CASSLDPGRVHEQYF	TGTGCCAGCAGCTTGGATCCAGGGCGAGTCCACGAGCAGTACTTC	-	TRBV5-6	TRBJ2-7	many
CASSRKAGGPLEQYF	TGTGCCAGCAGTAGGAAAGCGGGAGGCCCCCTCGAGCAGTACTTC	TRBD2	TRBV27	TRBJ2-7	many
CASSFGLRGYQPQHF	TGTGCCAGCAGCTTTGGGCTGAGGGGTTACCAGCCCCAGCATTTT	-	TRBV7-8	TRBJ1-5	many
CASSIQGMKLYGANVLTF	TGTGCCAGTAGTATACAGGGAATGAAGCTCTATGGGGCCAACGTCCTGACTTTC	-	TRBV19	TRBJ2-6	many
CASPSSGNTIYF	TGTGCCAGCCCGTCCTCTGGAAACACCATATATTTT	-	TRBV21-1	TRBJ1-3	many
CASSNLGLNQETQYF	TGTGCCAGTAGTAACCTCGGGTTGAACCAAGAGACCCAGTACTTC	-	TRBV19	TRBJ2-5	few
CASSYFIGTSGNYEQYF	TGTGCCAGCAGTTACTTCATCGGGACTAGCGGGAACTACGAGCAGTACTTC	TRBD2	TRBV6-5	TRBJ2-7	many
CASSAGTAGNQPQHF	TGTGCCAGCAGTGCCGGGACGGCCGGCAATCAGCCCCAGCATTTT	-	TRBV12-3/TRBV12-4	TRBJ1-5	few
CASTPGTPSYEQYF	TGTGCCAGCACTCCCGGGACACCTTCCTACGAGCAGTACTTC	-	TRBV6-2/TRBV6-3	TRBJ2-7	many
CSATRGTSPYEQYF	TGCAGTGCTACGCGGGGGACTTCCCCCTACGAGCAGTACTTC	TRBD2	TRBV20-1	TRBJ2-7	-
CASSLLAGGLGEQFF	TGTGCCAGCAGCTTATTGGCGGGAGGGCTGGGTGAGCAGTTCTTC	TRBD2	TRBV7-2	TRBJ2-1	many
CASSQGRGYEQYF	TGTGCCAGCAGCCAAGGACGGGGCTACGAGCAGTACTTC	-	TRBV3-1	TRBJ2-7	many
CASSPPGRAETQYF	TGCGCCAGCAGCCCCCCCGGCAGGGCTGAGACCCAGTACTTC	-	TRBV4-1	TRBJ2-5	few
CASSYSLTGTSYEQYF	TGTGCCAGCAGTTACTCTTTGACAGGGACGTCCTACGAGCAGTACTTC	TRBD1	TRBV6-5	TRBJ2-7	-
CASSTDLYNEQFF	TGCGCCAGCAGCACCGACTTATACAATGAGCAGTTCTTC	-	TRBV5-1	TRBJ2-1	medium-sized
CASSPGSSTDTQYF	TGTGCCAGCAGCCCTGGATCCAGCACAGATACGCAGTATTTT	-	TRBV7-2	TRBJ2-3	many
CSAPDSSYEQYF	TGCAGTGCTCCGGACAGCTCCTACGAGCAGTACTTC	-	TRBV20-1	TRBJ2-7	many
CASSFEIDSSYEQYF	TGTGCCAGCAGCTTCGAAATCGACAGCTCCTACGAGCAGTACTTC	-	TRBV11-2	TRBJ2-7	many
CASSEYSPDGGELFF	TGTGCCAGCAGTGAATATTCGCCGGACGGCGGGGAGCTGTTTTTT	-	TRBV25-1	TRBJ2-2	many
CASSSPTSGGASTDTQYF	TGTGCCAGCAGCTCCCCGACTAGCGGGGGGGCCAGCACAGATACGCAGTATTTT	TRBD2	TRBV7-2	TRBJ2-3	many
CASSADYNEQFF	TGTGCCAGCAGTGCAGACTACAATGAGCAGTTCTTC	-	TRBV6-5	TRBJ2-1	many
CASSYNFGTGAYGYTF	TGTGCCAGCAGTTACAATTTTGGGACAGGAGCGTATGGCTACACCTTC	TRBD1	TRBV6-2/TRBV6-3	TRBJ1-2	many
CASSLIGANVLTF	TGCGCCAGCAGCTTGATTGGGGCCAACGTCCTGACTTTC	-	TRBV5-1	TRBJ2-6	many
CASSFTGWDTIYF	TGCGCCAGCAGCTTCACAGGGTGGGACACCATATATTTT	-	TRBV5-1	TRBJ1-3	many
CASSWRLAGGSYNEQFF	TGCGCCAGCAGCTGGCGACTAGCGGGGGGTTCCTACAATGAGCAGTTCTTC	TRBD2	TRBV5-1	TRBJ2-1	many
CASSRLGSGANVLTF	TGTGCCAGCAGCCGACTCGGCTCTGGGGCCAACGTCCTGACTTTC	-	TRBV11-2	TRBJ2-6	few
CASSQAMTFMDYEQYF	TGCGCCAGCAGCCAAGCCATGACATTCATGGACTACGAGCAGTACTTC	-	TRBV4-1	TRBJ2-7	many
CASSVLSTATDTQYF	TGTGCCAGCAGCGTACTTTCTACAGCCACAGATACGCAGTATTTT	-	TRBV9	TRBJ2-3	many
CSVLGGTGSEKLFF	TGCAGCGTTCTTGGCGGGACAGGGTCTGAAAAACTGTTTTTT	TRBD1	TRBV29-1	TRBJ1-4	many
CASSARGRTREQYF	TGTGCCAGCAGCGCCCGGGGAAGGACCCGCGAGCAGTACTTC	-	TRBV5-6	TRBJ2-7	many